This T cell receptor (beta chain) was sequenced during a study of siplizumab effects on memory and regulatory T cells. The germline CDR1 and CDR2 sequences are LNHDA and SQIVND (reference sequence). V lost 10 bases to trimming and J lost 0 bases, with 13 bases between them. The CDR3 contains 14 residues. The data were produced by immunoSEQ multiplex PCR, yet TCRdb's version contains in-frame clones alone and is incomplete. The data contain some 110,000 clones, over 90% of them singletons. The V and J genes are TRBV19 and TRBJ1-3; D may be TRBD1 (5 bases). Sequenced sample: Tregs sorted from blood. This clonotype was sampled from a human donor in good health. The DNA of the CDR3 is TGTGCCACCGGGGGAACCAACTCTGGAAACACCATATATTTT. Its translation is CATGGTNSGNTIYF.